This T cell receptor beta chain was captured by sequencing in a study of control samples from healthy donors and cancer patients. This clone was recorded once. CDR3 size: 14 residues. Trimming took off 4 bases at V and 4 bases at J, with 13 bases between the two ends. The germline CDR1 and CDR2 sequences are SEHNR and FQNEAQ (reference sequence). TCRdb keeps only in-frame clones here, not all; method: immunoSEQ multiplex PCR. The sample carries 150,000 to 200,000 clones, roughly 95% recorded once. The chain couples TRBV7-9 to TRBJ1-2; a weak D match, TRBD1 (5 bases). This clonotype originated in a woman aged 30 to 39 in good health. The sequenced sample was blood. As DNA, the CDR3 is TGTGCCAGCAGCTCTGAGACAGCGAGCTATGGCTACACCTTC. Translated, it gives CASSSETASYGYTF.